The text below deals with one T cell receptor beta chain. Its antigen is currently unknown. This specimen comes from a study of regulatory T cells in long-lasting Graves disease. Time point in this sample: persistent/refractory GD, antithyroid drugs over 5 years with positive TRAb. Generation of the TCR library employed RNA extracted from PBMCs. The patient group derived from an endocrinology department in Xi'an, China. The germline V and J ends were trimmed by 6 bases and 5 bases, with 13 bases remaining between them. This CDR3 has 12 amino acids. CDR1 DFQATT and CDR2 SNEGSKA come from the germline V gene (reference sequence). General study points: With persistent disease, TRBV28, TRBJ1-2 and TRBJ2-5 were the favored segments.

Investigators prepared the TCR beta libraries by applying iRepertoire HTBI primers and Arm-PCR of CDR3 regions. TCRdb used MiXCR to reprocess the multiplex PCR reads, holding one entry per CDR3 protein. The profile shows hundreds of thousands of distinct CDR3 sequences, under 25% of them singletons. The chain is built from TRBV20-1 and TRBJ1-1; no clear D gene. This specimen consisted of peripheral blood mononuclear cells (PBMCs), obtained when the disease was refractory, from a patient treated with antithyroid drugs. The receptor's source is a female donor with Graves disease. As DNA, the CDR3 is TGCAGTGCCCTCAGGACTTCGACTGAAGCTTTCTTT. This encodes CSALRTSTEAFF.